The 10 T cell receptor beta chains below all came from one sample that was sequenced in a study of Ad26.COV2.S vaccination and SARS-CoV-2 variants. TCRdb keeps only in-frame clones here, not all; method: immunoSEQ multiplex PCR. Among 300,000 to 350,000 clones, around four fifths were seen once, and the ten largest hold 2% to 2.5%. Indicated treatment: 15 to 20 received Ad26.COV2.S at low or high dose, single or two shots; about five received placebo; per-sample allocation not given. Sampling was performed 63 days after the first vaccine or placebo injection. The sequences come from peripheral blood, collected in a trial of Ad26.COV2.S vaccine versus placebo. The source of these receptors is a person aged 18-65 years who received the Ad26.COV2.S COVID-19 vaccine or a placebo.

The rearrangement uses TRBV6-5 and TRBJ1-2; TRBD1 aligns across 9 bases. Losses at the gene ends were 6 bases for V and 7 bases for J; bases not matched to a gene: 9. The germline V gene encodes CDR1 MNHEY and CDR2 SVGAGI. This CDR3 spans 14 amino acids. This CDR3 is CASRAGQGTGGYTF. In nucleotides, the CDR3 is TGTGCCAGCAGGGCCGGACAGGGGACCGGTGGCTACACCTTC.

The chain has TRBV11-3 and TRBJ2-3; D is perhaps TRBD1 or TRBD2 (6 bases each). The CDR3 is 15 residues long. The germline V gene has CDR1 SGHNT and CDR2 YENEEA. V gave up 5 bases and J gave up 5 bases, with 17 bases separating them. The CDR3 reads CASSQTGARGDTQYF. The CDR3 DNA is TGTGCCAGCAGCCAGACGGGGGCGCGCGGAGATACGCAGTATTTT.

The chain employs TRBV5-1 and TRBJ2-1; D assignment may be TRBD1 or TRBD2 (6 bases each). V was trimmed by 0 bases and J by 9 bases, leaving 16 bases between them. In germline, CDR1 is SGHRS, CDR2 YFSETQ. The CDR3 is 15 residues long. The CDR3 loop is CASSLETGAVGEQFF. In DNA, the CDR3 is TGCGCCAGCAGCTTGGAAACGGGGGCGGTTGGTGAGCAGTTCTTC. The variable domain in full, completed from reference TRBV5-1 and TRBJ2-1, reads KAGVTQTPRYLIKTRGQQVTLSCSPISGHRSVSWYQQTPGQGLQFLFEYFSETQRNKGNFPGRFSGRQFSNSRSEMNVSTLELGDSALYLCASSLETGAVGEQFFGPGTRLTVL.

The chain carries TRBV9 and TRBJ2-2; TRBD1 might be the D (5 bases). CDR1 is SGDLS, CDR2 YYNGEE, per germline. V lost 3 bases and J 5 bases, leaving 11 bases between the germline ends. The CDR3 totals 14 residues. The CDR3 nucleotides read TGTGCCAGCAGCGACCAGGGTTGGACCGGGGAGCTGTTTTTT. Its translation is CASSDQGWTGELFF. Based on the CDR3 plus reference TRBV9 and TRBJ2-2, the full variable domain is DSGVTQTPKHLITATGQRVTLRCSPRSGDLSVYWYQQSLDQGLQFLIQYYNGEERAKGNILERFSAQQFPDLHSELNLSSLELGDSALYFCASSDQGWTGELFFGEGSRLTVL.

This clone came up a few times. CDR3 sequence (DNA): TGCGCCAGCAGCTTGGATGGTGATCGAAGGAAGGGCTACACCTTC. It codes for CASSLDGDRRKGYTF. V is TRBV5-1 and J is TRBJ1-2; unclear D gene. Trimming stripped 0 bases from V and 8 bases from J, with 17 bases between. Germline V gene data show CDR1 as SGHRS and CDR2 as YFSETQ. The CDR3 is made up of 15 amino acids. Full variable domain (outside the CDR3, taken from reference TRBV5-1 and TRBJ1-2): KAGVTQTPRYLIKTRGQQVTLSCSPISGHRSVSWYQQTPGQGLQFLFEYFSETQRNKGNFPGRFSGRQFSNSRSEMNVSTLELGDSALYLCASSLDGDRRKGYTFGSGTRLTVV.

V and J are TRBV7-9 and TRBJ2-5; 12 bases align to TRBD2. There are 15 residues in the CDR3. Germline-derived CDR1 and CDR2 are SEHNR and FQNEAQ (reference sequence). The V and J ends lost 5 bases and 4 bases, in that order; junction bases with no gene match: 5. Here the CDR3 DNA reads TGTGCCAGCAGCCCCTTACTAGCGGGGGGAGAGACCCAGTACTTC. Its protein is CASSPLLAGGETQYF.

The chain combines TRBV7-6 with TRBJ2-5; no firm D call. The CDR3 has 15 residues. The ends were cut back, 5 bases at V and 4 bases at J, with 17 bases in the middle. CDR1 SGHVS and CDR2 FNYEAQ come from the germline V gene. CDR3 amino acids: CASSPRTAKGETQYF. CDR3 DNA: TGTGCCAGCAGCCCTAGGACGGCTAAAGGAGAGACCCAGTACTTC.

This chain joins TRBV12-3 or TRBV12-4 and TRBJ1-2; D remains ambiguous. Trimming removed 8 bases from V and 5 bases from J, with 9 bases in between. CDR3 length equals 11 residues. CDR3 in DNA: TGTGCCAGCGGAACAGCATATGGCTACACCTTC. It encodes CASGTAYGYTF.

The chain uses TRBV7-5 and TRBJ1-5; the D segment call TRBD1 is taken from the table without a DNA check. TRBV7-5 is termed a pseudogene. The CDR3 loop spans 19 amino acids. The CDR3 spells CVRSLYGHQKGTTISPQHF. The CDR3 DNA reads TGTGTCAGAAGCTTATATGGCCATCAGAAAGGGACAACAATAAGCCCCCAGCATTTT.

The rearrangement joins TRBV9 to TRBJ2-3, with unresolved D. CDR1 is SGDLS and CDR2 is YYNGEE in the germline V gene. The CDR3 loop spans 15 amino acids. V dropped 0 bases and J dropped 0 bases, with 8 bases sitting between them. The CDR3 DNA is TGTGCCAGCAGCGTAGGAGCGCACAGCACAGATACGCAGTATTTT. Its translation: CASSVGAHSTDTQYF.